This T cell receptor (beta chain) was retrieved from a study of PD-1 blockade in classical Hodgkin lymphoma. Study results and limitations: Repertoire differences have undefined causes, possibly disease activity or prior therapy.

Trimming took 2 bases from V and 7 from J, leaving 8 bases between them. CDR1 and CDR2 from the germline V gene are SGHAT and FQNNGV. The CDR3 covers 13 residues. A word on this clone: What it binds is unknown.

Time point meaning: newly diagnosed, previously untreated cHL patient sample. Untreated, newly diagnosed classical Hodgkin lymphoma PBMCs served for comparison. Here immunoSEQ multiplex PCR was the method, and the copy in TCRdb shows in-frame clones only, minus some. The data contain roughly 77,000 clones, 93% of them seen just once; the ten biggest clones take up roughly 2.6%. This receptor was obtained from a human donor with classical Hodgkin lymphoma. Specimen: peripheral blood mononuclear cells (PBMCs). The chain joins TRBV11-2 to TRBJ2-2; the D gene is possibly TRBD1 (6 bases). CDR3 sequence reads: CASSLNRDGELFF. For the CDR3, the DNA is TGTGCCAGCAGCTTAAACAGGGACGGGGAGCTGTTTTTT.